The rows below give T cell receptor beta chains drawn from one sample of a study of T-cell memory formation after mild COVID-19. MiXCR, applied by TCRdb to the 5' RACE reads, yields one record per CDR3 protein. The sample lists more than 35,000 distinct CDR3 sequences, about 6% occurring once. The sample was PBMCs or a T cell subset sorted from them (not recorded which). The source is an adult who had mild COVID-19 (a few samples of this study predate the infection). Cell type and time point are not known. Both conserved end residues are part of each CDR3. Each record gives: clone size, V gene, J gene, D gene, CDR3 protein, CDR3 DNA. The D gene is left open where the match is weak. Clone size is shown for a subset of rows, as once, few, many or a class of expanded clone.

clone size: many
V gene: TRBV7-7
J gene: TRBJ2-1
D gene: TRBD1
CDR3 protein: CASSLARGPHEQFF
CDR3 DNA: TGTGCTAGCAGCTTAGCGAGGGGGCCCCATGAGCAGTTCTTC

clone size: few
V gene: TRBV11-1
J gene: TRBJ1-1
D gene: -
CDR3 protein: CASRSAGYGTEAFF
CDR3 DNA: TGTGCCAGCAGGTCTGCAGGGTATGGCACTGAAGCTTTCTTT

clone size: -
V gene: TRBV7-2
J gene: TRBJ2-5
D gene: -
CDR3 protein: CASSLALGTPHETQYF
CDR3 DNA: TGTGCCAGCAGCTTAGCGCTAGGGACTCCCCACGAGACCCAGTACTTC

clone size: many
V gene: TRBV29-1
J gene: TRBJ2-7
D gene: TRBD2
CDR3 protein: CSVESPGGYEQYF
CDR3 DNA: TGCAGCGTTGAGTCCCCCGGGGGGTACGAGCAGTACTTC

clone size: -
V gene: TRBV2
J gene: TRBJ2-1
D gene: -
CDR3 protein: CASSGGSVYNEQFF
CDR3 DNA: TGTGCCAGCAGTGGAGGTAGCGTGTACAATGAGCAGTTCTTC

clone size: -
V gene: TRBV20-1
J gene: TRBJ1-5
D gene: TRBD1
CDR3 protein: CSAIQGRKDQPQHF
CDR3 DNA: TGCAGTGCTATACAGGGGAGGAAGGATCAGCCCCAGCATTTT

clone size: few
V gene: TRBV29-1
J gene: TRBJ2-2
D gene: -
CDR3 protein: CSVDDLRTGELFF
CDR3 DNA: TGCAGCGTTGACGATCTGCGCACCGGGGAGCTGTTTTTT

clone size: medium-sized
V gene: TRBV29-1
J gene: TRBJ2-1
D gene: TRBD2
CDR3 protein: CSVEVSGSMYEQFF
CDR3 DNA: TGCAGCGTTGAGGTTAGCGGGAGTATGTATGAGCAGTTCTTC

clone size: many
V gene: TRBV5-1
J gene: TRBJ2-7
D gene: -
CDR3 protein: CASSLGGRTYEQYF
CDR3 DNA: TGCGCCAGCAGCTTGGGGGGGCGGACATACGAGCAGTACTTC

clone size: many
V gene: TRBV4-2
J gene: TRBJ2-7
D gene: -
CDR3 protein: CASSRQVTYEQYF
CDR3 DNA: TGTGCCAGCAGCCGACAGGTCACCTACGAGCAGTACTTC

clone size: many
V gene: TRBV5-1
J gene: TRBJ2-2
D gene: TRBD1
CDR3 protein: CASSLQGTGELFF
CDR3 DNA: TGCGCCAGCAGCTTACAGGGGACCGGGGAGCTGTTTTTT

clone size: few
V gene: TRBV7-2
J gene: TRBJ2-3
D gene: TRBD2
CDR3 protein: CASSPLRGGTDTQYF
CDR3 DNA: TGTGCCAGCAGCCCCCTGCGGGGGGGTACAGATACGCAGTATTTT

clone size: few
V gene: TRBV18
J gene: TRBJ2-1
D gene: -
CDR3 protein: CASSPQGGNEQFF
CDR3 DNA: TGTGCCAGCTCACCCCAGGGAGGCAATGAGCAGTTCTTC

clone size: many
V gene: TRBV24-1
J gene: TRBJ2-1
D gene: -
CDR3 protein: CATSDERAYNEQFF
CDR3 DNA: TGTGCCACCAGTGACGAGCGGGCCTACAATGAGCAGTTCTTC

clone size: many
V gene: TRBV5-5
J gene: TRBJ2-3
D gene: -
CDR3 protein: CASSLGGTDTQYF
CDR3 DNA: TGTGCCAGCAGCTTAGGGGGCACAGATACGCAGTATTTT

clone size: -
V gene: TRBV6-6
J gene: TRBJ2-1
D gene: TRBD2
CDR3 protein: CASRGLSGVYNEQFF
CDR3 DNA: TGTGCCAGCAGGGGTCTGAGCGGGGTTTACAATGAGCAGTTCTTC

clone size: many
V gene: TRBV7-3
J gene: TRBJ2-1
D gene: -
CDR3 protein: CASSAGTHDREQFF
CDR3 DNA: TGTGCCAGCAGCGCCGGGACTCACGACCGTGAGCAGTTCTTC

clone size: many
V gene: TRBV7-3
J gene: TRBJ2-1
D gene: -
CDR3 protein: CASSFGAEGEQFF
CDR3 DNA: TGTGCCAGCAGCTTCGGGGCCGAGGGGGAGCAGTTCTTC

clone size: -
V gene: TRBV10-3
J gene: TRBJ2-7
D gene: TRBD1
CDR3 protein: CAISPGTGGYEQYF
CDR3 DNA: TGTGCCATCAGTCCCGGGACAGGGGGCTACGAGCAGTACTTC

clone size: few
V gene: TRBV19
J gene: TRBJ1-5
D gene: -
CDR3 protein: CASSSPIGEANQPQHF
CDR3 DNA: TGTGCCAGTAGTAGCCCCATCGGGGAGGCTAATCAGCCCCAGCATTTT

clone size: -
V gene: TRBV27
J gene: TRBJ1-4
D gene: -
CDR3 protein: CASSQNGGNEKLFF
CDR3 DNA: TGTGCCAGCAGTCAAAATGGGGGGAATGAAAAACTGTTTTTT

clone size: -
V gene: TRBV20-1
J gene: TRBJ1-1
D gene: -
CDR3 protein: CSARDWPGKNTEAFF
CDR3 DNA: TGCAGTGCTAGAGATTGGCCAGGGAAGAACACTGAAGCTTTCTTT

clone size: few
V gene: TRBV20-1
J gene: TRBJ2-5
D gene: TRBD2
CDR3 protein: CSARVRGLAGQETQYF
CDR3 DNA: TGCAGTGCTAGAGTGAGGGGACTAGCGGGTCAAGAGACCCAGTACTTC

clone size: -
V gene: TRBV4-3
J gene: TRBJ1-4
D gene: TRBD1
CDR3 protein: CASSQDFKTGGNEKLFF
CDR3 DNA: TGCGCCAGCAGCCAAGACTTCAAGACAGGGGGTAATGAAAAACTGTTTTTT

clone size: -
V gene: TRBV2
J gene: TRBJ2-2
D gene: TRBD2
CDR3 protein: CASSDSGANTGELFF
CDR3 DNA: TGTGCCAGCAGTGATAGCGGGGCGAACACCGGGGAGCTGTTTTTT

clone size: -
V gene: TRBV20-1
J gene: TRBJ1-5
D gene: -
CDR3 protein: CSARDGAQPSYNQPQHF
CDR3 DNA: TGCAGTGCTAGAGATGGGGCCCAACCCAGCTACAATCAGCCCCAGCATTTT

clone size: many
V gene: TRBV20-1
J gene: TRBJ1-2
D gene: TRBD1
CDR3 protein: CSAGRDRGRSGYTF
CDR3 DNA: TGCAGTGCTGGACGTGACAGGGGGCGGAGTGGCTACACCTTC

clone size: many
V gene: TRBV5-1
J gene: TRBJ1-4
D gene: -
CDR3 protein: CASQTTDKRGEKLFF
CDR3 DNA: TGCGCCAGTCAAACTACGGATAAAAGGGGTGAAAAACTGTTTTTT

clone size: many
V gene: TRBV20-1
J gene: TRBJ2-7
D gene: -
CDR3 protein: CSARARRGITYEQYF
CDR3 DNA: TGCAGTGCTAGAGCCCGGAGAGGGATCACCTACGAGCAGTACTTC

clone size: -
V gene: TRBV7-9
J gene: TRBJ1-2
D gene: -
CDR3 protein: CASSKGVGGYTF
CDR3 DNA: TGTGCCAGCAGCAAGGGGGTAGGCGGCTACACCTTC

clone size: -
V gene: TRBV6-1
J gene: TRBJ1-3
D gene: -
CDR3 protein: CASSEGFYSGNTIYF
CDR3 DNA: TGTGCCAGCAGTGAAGGCTTTTACTCTGGAAACACCATATATTTT

clone size: many
V gene: TRBV2
J gene: TRBJ2-5
D gene: -
CDR3 protein: CASSALGASETQYF
CDR3 DNA: TGTGCCAGCAGTGCCTTAGGGGCCTCAGAGACCCAGTACTTC

clone size: -
V gene: TRBV5-4
J gene: TRBJ1-1
D gene: -
CDR3 protein: CASSRGTSEAFF
CDR3 DNA: TGTGCCAGCAGCCGAGGGACATCAGAAGCTTTCTTT

clone size: many
V gene: TRBV4-1
J gene: TRBJ2-5
D gene: TRBD2
CDR3 protein: CASSQSGGETQYF
CDR3 DNA: TGCGCCAGCAGCCAATCCGGGGGGGAGACCCAGTACTTC

clone size: -
V gene: TRBV15
J gene: TRBJ2-3
D gene: -
CDR3 protein: CATSRDGRPTDTQYF
CDR3 DNA: TGTGCCACCAGCAGAGATGGACGCCCCACAGATACGCAGTATTTT

clone size: many
V gene: TRBV7-3
J gene: TRBJ2-2
D gene: -
CDR3 protein: CASSGAITGELFF
CDR3 DNA: TGTGCCAGCAGCGGCGCCATCACCGGGGAGCTGTTTTTT

clone size: few
V gene: TRBV7-9
J gene: TRBJ2-1
D gene: -
CDR3 protein: CASSLAITGTRNEQFF
CDR3 DNA: TGTGCCAGCAGCTTAGCGATAACCGGGACCCGAAATGAGCAGTTCTTC

clone size: many
V gene: TRBV24-1
J gene: TRBJ2-3
D gene: -
CDR3 protein: CATSESGGPTDTQYF
CDR3 DNA: TGTGCCACCAGTGAATCAGGGGGGCCGACAGATACGCAGTATTTT

clone size: many
V gene: TRBV7-9
J gene: TRBJ2-3
D gene: -
CDR3 protein: CASSLTSVRTDTQYF
CDR3 DNA: TGTGCCAGCAGCTTAACATCGGTACGCACAGATACGCAGTATTTT

clone size: few
V gene: TRBV24-1
J gene: TRBJ2-5
D gene: -
CDR3 protein: CATSDIGTRETQYF
CDR3 DNA: TGTGCCACCAGTGATATAGGGACACGGGAGACCCAGTACTTC

clone size: few
V gene: TRBV28
J gene: TRBJ2-3
D gene: -
CDR3 protein: CASSRLDKTDTQYF
CDR3 DNA: TGTGCCAGCAGTCGACTAGACAAAACAGATACGCAGTATTTT

clone size: few
V gene: TRBV5-6
J gene: TRBJ1-2
D gene: -
CDR3 protein: CASSLLAYGYTF
CDR3 DNA: TGTGCCAGCAGCTTGCTAGCGTATGGCTACACCTTC

clone size: few
V gene: TRBV24-1
J gene: TRBJ1-2
D gene: -
CDR3 protein: CATSDAATASYGYTF
CDR3 DNA: TGTGCCACCAGTGATGCGGCGACAGCCTCCTATGGCTACACCTTC